This T cell receptor beta chain comes out of a study of OX40 agonist ivuxolimab in advanced cancers. Turning to the study itself: Each patient was given ivuxolimab into a vein every 2 weeks, at 0.01 to 10 mg/kg. Males comprised roughly four fifths of the group, whose mean age was 60 years (range roughly 20 to 85). Prior therapy, whether anti-PD-1, anti-PD-L1 or anti-CTLA-4, was allowed, and under 50% had some. The study, taken as a whole, reports: Expanded clones tended on average to be more numerous among CD8+ T cells than CD4+.

Libraries were prepared by immunoSEQ multiplex PCR; TCRdb keeps only in-frame clonotypes and omits some of them. The sample shows tens of thousands of clones, more than 85% of them seen only once. About this clone itself: Its antigen remains unidentified. One end of the junction fails to match germline, which may point to a read error. This same CDR3 is encoded by further DNA sequences in the sample.

CDR3 size: 15 residues. The germline gives CDR1 MNHEY, CDR2 SVGAGI. This sequence was found in an adult with an advanced solid tumor such as melanoma, head and neck, liver or kidney cancer. This chain connects TRBV6-5 to TRBJ2-2; tentatively, D is TRBD1 (6 bases). The sequences come from CD4+ or CD8+ T cells sorted from blood, collected in a trial of the OX40 agonist ivuxolimab. The CDR3 loop is CASRPGHTLVGELFF. CDR3 coding DNA: TGTGCCAGCAGGCCGGGACATACCCTTGTCGGGGAACTGTTTTTT.